The source of this T cell receptor beta chain is a study of control samples from healthy donors and cancer patients (TCRdb year 2020). The library was obtained by the immunoSEQ multiplex PCR assay. TCRdb stores this immuneACCESS table with in-frame sequences only. Part of the clones is absent; in the studies checked, under half of the shortfall reflects unresolved V genes, and no reason is known for the rest. Recorded for this sample are some 17,000 clones; about 88% of them occurred a single time. The leading ten clones occupy approximately 30% of the sample. CDR1 and CDR2, looked up from the germline V gene, are MNHEY and SVGAGI. The CDR3 starts with the cysteine, ends with the phenylalanine, and has 12 residues. Only CDR3 DNA is held: 36 bases, read in frame from base 1. Trimming takes 10 bases from V and 2 bases from J, and the germline ends sit 12 bases apart. On this clone: This clone's antigen is unknown. No much larger clone exists at a distance of one base, and base qualities are not known.

This chain joins TRBV6-5 to TRBJ2-7; the D gene assignment is perhaps TRBD1 or TRBD2, with each matching 5 bases. Sequenced: PBMCs. The clonotype comes from a man aged 55 to 70 with head and neck cancer. The CDR3 region reads CATSGQTYEQYF. The DNA sequence follows: TGTGCCACCTCGGGGCAGACCTACGAGCAGTACTTC.